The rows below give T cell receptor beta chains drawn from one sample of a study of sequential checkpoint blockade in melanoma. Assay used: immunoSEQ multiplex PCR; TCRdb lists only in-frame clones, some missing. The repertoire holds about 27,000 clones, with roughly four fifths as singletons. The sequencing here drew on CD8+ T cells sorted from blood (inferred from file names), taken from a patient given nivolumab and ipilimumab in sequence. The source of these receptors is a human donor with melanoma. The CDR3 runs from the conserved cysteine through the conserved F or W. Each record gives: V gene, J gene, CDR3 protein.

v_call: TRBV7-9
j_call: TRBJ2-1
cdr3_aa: CASSFTGLAHNEQFF

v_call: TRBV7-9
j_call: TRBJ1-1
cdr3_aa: CASSLMRNTEAFF

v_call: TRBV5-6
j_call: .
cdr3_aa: CASSPNGQGTDEQYF

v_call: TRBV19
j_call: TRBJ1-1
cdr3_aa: CASGGGTGGDTEAFF

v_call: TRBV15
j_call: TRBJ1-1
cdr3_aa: CATSRDLHWSAPGEAFF

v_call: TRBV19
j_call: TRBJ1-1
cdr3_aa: CASGYSTGFTEAFF

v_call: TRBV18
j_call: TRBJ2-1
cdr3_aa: CASSPPRQGRESEQFF

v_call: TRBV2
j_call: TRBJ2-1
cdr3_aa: CASGGTSFNEQFF

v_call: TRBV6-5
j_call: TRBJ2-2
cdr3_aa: CASSYSIPHSPGELFF

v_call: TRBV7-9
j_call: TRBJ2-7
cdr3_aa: CASSAGTSGGYEQYF

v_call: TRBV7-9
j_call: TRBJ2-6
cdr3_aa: CASSPLLLPAEANVLTF

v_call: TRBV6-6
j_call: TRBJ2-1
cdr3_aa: CASSYISGSIYNEQFF

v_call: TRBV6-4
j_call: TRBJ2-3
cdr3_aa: CASSDSPSDTQYF

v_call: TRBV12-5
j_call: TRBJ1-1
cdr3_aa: CASAPGTTTEAFF

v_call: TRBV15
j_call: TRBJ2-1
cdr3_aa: CATSREGGGSYNEQFF

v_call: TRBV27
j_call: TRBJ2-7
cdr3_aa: CASSSSPTSGNSYEQYF

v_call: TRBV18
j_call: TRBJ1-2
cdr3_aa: CASSPTGWGYTF

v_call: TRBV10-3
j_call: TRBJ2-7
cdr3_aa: CAISTSSPSSYEQYF

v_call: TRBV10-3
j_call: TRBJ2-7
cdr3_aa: CAITDRARYEQYF

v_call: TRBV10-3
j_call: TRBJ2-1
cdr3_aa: CAISEMLADNNEQFF

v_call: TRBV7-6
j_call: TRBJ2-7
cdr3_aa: CASSLTDLGASEQYF

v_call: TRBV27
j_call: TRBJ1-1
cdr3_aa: CASSLGGGADTEAFF

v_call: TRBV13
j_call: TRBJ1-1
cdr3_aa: CASSLGESQGEAFF

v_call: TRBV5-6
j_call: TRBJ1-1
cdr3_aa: CASSPGLGGTEAFF

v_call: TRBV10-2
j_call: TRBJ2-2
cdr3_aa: CASNSVLNTGELFF

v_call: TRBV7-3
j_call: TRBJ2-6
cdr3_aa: CASSSLTGARGANVLTF

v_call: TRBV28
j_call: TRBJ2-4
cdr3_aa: CASRQDTAATKNIQYF

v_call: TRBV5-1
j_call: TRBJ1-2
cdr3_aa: CASSFLAGVGYTF

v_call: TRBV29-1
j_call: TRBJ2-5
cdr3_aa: CSAIGRGRRNQETQYF

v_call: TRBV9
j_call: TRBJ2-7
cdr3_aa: CASSPVPTGFPYEQYF

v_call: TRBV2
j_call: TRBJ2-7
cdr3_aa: CASSSPGFLTYEQYF

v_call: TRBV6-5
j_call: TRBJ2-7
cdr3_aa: CASDKEGSYEQYF

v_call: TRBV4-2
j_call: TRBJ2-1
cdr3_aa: CASSPGTLGSYNEQFF

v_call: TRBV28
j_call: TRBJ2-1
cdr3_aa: CASSPPLAGASFYNEQFF

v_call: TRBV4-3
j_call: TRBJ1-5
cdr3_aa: CASSQGFEGGQPQHF

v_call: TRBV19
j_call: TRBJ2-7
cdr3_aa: CASSFSGTSSYEQYF

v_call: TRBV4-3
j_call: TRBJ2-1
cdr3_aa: CASSQAAGSGDNEQFF

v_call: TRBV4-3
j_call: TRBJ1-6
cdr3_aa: CASSQSGGNSYNSPLHF

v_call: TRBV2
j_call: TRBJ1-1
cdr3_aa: CASSTGQGASTEAFF

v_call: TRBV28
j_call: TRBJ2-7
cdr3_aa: CASSSARGLPSYEQYF

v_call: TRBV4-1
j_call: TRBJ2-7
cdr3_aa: CASSLDFPRTSGSSYEQYF

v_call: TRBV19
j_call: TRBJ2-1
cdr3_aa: CASSLGTGSYNEQFF

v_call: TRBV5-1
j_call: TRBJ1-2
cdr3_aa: CASSSPGTGPGGYTF